This TCR beta chain was documented in a study of T cell responses to AZD1222 COVID-19 vaccine. Trimming took off 6 bases at V and 2 bases at J, with 18 bases between the two ends. The CDR3 loop spans 15 amino acids. The germline V gene has CDR1 GTSNPN and CDR2 SVGIG (reference sequence). Assay: immunoSEQ multiplex PCR; the TCRdb copy retains only in-frame clones and omits some. Among about 140,000 clones listed, 80% to 95% were seen once. The sample consisted of peripheral blood, taken on day 0 of AZD1222 vaccination. This rearrangement joins TRBV30 to TRBJ2-3; D tentatively fits TRBD1 or TRBD2 (5 bases each). This sequence originates from an adult in good health. CDR3 nucleotides: TGTGCCTGTAAGGGGATAGGCGGGTACACAGATACGCAGTATTTT. This codes for CACKGIGGYTDTQYF.